This is a list of T cell receptor beta chains from one sample in a study of T cells in Graves' hyperthyroidism and ophthalmopathy. A single record per CDR3 protein comes from TCRdb applying MiXCR to the multiplex PCR reads. The table records approximately 620,000 distinct CDR3 sequences, more than 15% of them present only once. The sample consisted of blood. All receptors derive from a woman in her thirties or forties with Graves' ophthalmopathy. CDR3s include the opening cysteine and the closing phenylalanine or tryptophan. The D gene is left open where the match is weak. Expanded clones get a size class; other rows say once, few or many, or leave the size out.

CDR3 length,clone size,J gene,V gene,D gene,CDR3 protein,CDR3 DNA
14,few,TRBJ2-5,TRBV12-3/TRBV12-4,TRBD2,CASSPQGRGVTQYF,TGTGCCAGCAGTCCCCAAGGCCGGGGGGTGACCCAGTACTTC
13,.,TRBJ2-7,TRBV29-1,.,CSVRQHNSYEQYF,TGCAGCGTTAGGCAGCACAACTCCTACGAGCAGTACTTC
15,many,TRBJ1-5,TRBV18,.,CASSPQGMSNQPQHF,TGTGCCAGCTCACCACAAGGGATGAGCAATCAGCCCCAGCATTTT
13,many,TRBJ2-3,TRBV12-3/TRBV12-4,.,CATSGTSTDTQYF,TGTGCCACCAGCGGCACTAGCACAGATACGCAGTATTTT
13,many,TRBJ1-1,TRBV2,.,CASTIQMNTEAFF,TGTGCCAGCACTATCCAGATGAACACTGAAGCTTTCTTT
16,few,TRBJ2-5,TRBV6-1,.,CASSSKLRGVWETQYF,TGTGCCAGCAGTTCCAAACTACGCGGAGTTTGGGAGACCCAGTACTTC
15,few,TRBJ2-1,TRBV28,.,CASSFTGFGYNEQFF,TGTGCCAGCAGTTTTACGGGCTTCGGCTACAATGAGCAGTTCTTC
12,many,TRBJ1-4,TRBV30,.,CAWSRGELELFF,TGTGCCTGGAGCAGGGGCGAGTTAGAACTGTTTTTT
14,few,TRBJ2-1,TRBV5-1,.,CASALSSSYNEQFF,TGCGCCAGTGCTCTCTCGAGCTCCTACAATGAGCAGTTCTTC
18,.,TRBJ2-5,TRBV10-3,TRBD2,CAIRGAGGPREGQETQYF,TGTGCCATCAGGGGGGCGGGAGGCCCGCGCGAGGGCCAAGAGACCCAGTACTTC
15,.,TRBJ2-1,TRBV28,.,CASSSGTRSLDEQFF,TGTGCCAGCAGTTCCGGGACACGGTCGTTGGATGAGCAGTTCTTC
15,few,TRBJ2-3,TRBV20-1,.,CSAPLGGAWADTQYF,TGCAGTGCTCCCTTGGGCGGGGCCTGGGCAGATACGCAGTATTTT
13,many,TRBJ2-7,TRBV30,.,CAWSVGFSYEQYF,TGTGCCTGGAGTGTAGGATTTTCCTACGAGCAGTACTTC
15,few,TRBJ1-2,TRBV19,.,CASSDRRGSNYGYTF,TGTGCCAGTAGTGACCGCAGGGGTTCCAACTATGGCTACACCTTC
14,.,TRBJ2-2,TRBV30,.,CAWSVSGGPGKLFF,TGTGCCTGGAGTGTATCTGGCGGGCCAGGGAAGCTGTTTTTT
13,.,TRBJ2-7,TRBV5-1,TRBD2,CASSRGGDYEQYF,TGCGCCAGCTCTCGGGGGGGCGACTACGAGCAGTACTTC
14,.,TRBJ2-5,TRBV4-1,.,CASTQGGSQETQYF,TGCGCCAGCACCCAGGGGGGATCCCAAGAGACCCAGTACTTC
14,.,TRBJ1-2,TRBV29-1,.,CSVEVRPGNNGYTF,TGCAGCGTTGAAGTTCGTCCCGGGAACAATGGCTACACCTTC
14,many,TRBJ2-3,TRBV5-1,TRBD2,CASRTSGVTDTQYF,TGCGCCAGCAGGACTAGCGGGGTTACAGATACGCAGTATTTT
19,many,TRBJ2-1,TRBV4-1,TRBD1,CASSQGQGVGLPTYNEQFF,TGCGCCAGCAGCCAAGGACAGGGGGTCGGACTTCCCACCTACAATGAGCAGTTCTTC
17,.,TRBJ1-6,TRBV2,.,CASSSGQTSSYNSPLHF,TGTGCCAGCAGTTCCGGACAGACAAGCTCCTATAATTCACCCCTCCACTTT
14,.,TRBJ2-5,TRBV5-1,TRBD2,CASSGTSDGETQYF,TGCGCCAGCAGCGGGACTAGCGACGGAGAGACCCAGTACTTC
14,few,TRBJ1-2,TRBV3-1,.,CASSQGAYNYGYTF,TGTGCCAGCAGCCAAGGGGCATATAACTATGGCTACACCTTC
14,many,TRBJ1-5,TRBV18,.,CASSPPDSNQPQHF,TGTGCCAGCTCACCACCCGATAGCAATCAGCCCCAGCATTTT
13,few,TRBJ2-7,TRBV20-1,TRBD1,CSATDREGREQYF,TGCAGTGCGACGGACAGGGAAGGAAGGGAGCAGTACTTC
15,many,TRBJ1-2,TRBV20-1,.,CSATLRTATYYGYTF,TGCAGTGCTACCTTAAGGACAGCGACTTACTATGGCTACACCTTC
15,.,TRBJ1-5,TRBV28,.,CASSLGGPPNQPQHF,TGTGCCAGCAGTTTGGGAGGACCGCCCAATCAGCCCCAGCATTTT
14,.,TRBJ1-5,TRBV18,TRBD1,CASSPGQGEQPQHF,TGTGCCAGCTCACCGGGACAGGGTGAGCAGCCCCAGCATTTT
17,many,TRBJ2-3,TRBV30,TRBD1,CAWSTGQGAISTDTQYF,TGTGCCTGGTCGACGGGACAGGGGGCTATATCCACAGATACGCAGTATTTT
16,few,TRBJ1-3,TRBV18,TRBD1,CASSPGTGDVGNTIYF,TGTGCCAGCTCCCCCGGGACAGGGGATGTCGGAAACACCATATATTTT
14,many,TRBJ2-3,TRBV20-1,.,CSASLASGTDTQYF,TGCAGTGCTAGTTTGGCTAGCGGCACAGATACGCAGTATTTT
15,.,TRBJ1-6,TRBV5-1,TRBD1,CASSLGARGDSPLHF,TGCGCCAGCAGCTTGGGGGCCAGGGGGGATTCACCCCTCCACTTT